A selection of T cell receptor beta chains follows, all from one sample in a study of T cell responses to AZD1222 COVID-19 vaccine. Generated by immunoSEQ multiplex PCR, the TCRdb table keeps only in-frame clones and is missing some. Of 90,000 to 100,000 clones in the sample, around 89% were seen once. Sequencing was performed on peripheral blood, taken on day 0 of AZD1222 vaccination. The receptors were sampled from an adult in good health. The CDR3 runs from the conserved cysteine through the conserved F or W. The D gene is left open where the match is weak. Where a row states a size, it is once, few, many or the class of an expanded clone; other rows omit it.

CDR3nt,CDR3aa,v_gene,len,j_gene,d_gene,abundance
TGTGCCAGCAGCCAAGAACCAGGAGATAGCAATCAGCCCCAGCATTTT,CASSQEPGDSNQPQHF,TRBV4-2,16,TRBJ1-5,-,few
TGTGCCAGCAGCCCCTGGACAGGCTCCACAGATACGCAGTATTTT,CASSPWTGSTDTQYF,TRBV7-6,15,TRBJ2-3,TRBD1,-
TGTGCCAGCAGCTCGCAGGGTTTGAGGGGCTACACCTTC,CASSSQGLRGYTF,TRBV27,13,TRBJ1-2,-,-
TGTGCCAGCAGTGAAGGAAGTGTTTCTGGAGTCGGGCTGTTTTTT,CASSEGSVSGVGLFF,TRBV2,15,TRBJ1-4,-,-
TGTGCCAGCAGTTACTCCTCGTTAAGCCAAGAGACCCAGTACTTC,CASSYSSLSQETQYF,TRBV6-2/TRBV6-3,15,TRBJ2-5,-,-
TGCGCCAGCAGCCCTTGGGGAGGGACCCACGAATCCCAAGAGACCCAGTACTTC,CASSPWGGTHESQETQYF,TRBV5-1,18,TRBJ2-5,TRBD2,-
TGTGCCAGCAGTTTACGCGCAGGGAGGATCGGAAATGAGCAGTTCTTC,CASSLRAGRIGNEQFF,TRBV27,16,TRBJ2-1,-,few
TGTGCCAGCAGCGCCGGACAGGGTGGCAATCAGCCCCAGCATTTT,CASSAGQGGNQPQHF,TRBV7-9,15,TRBJ1-5,TRBD1,-
TGTGCCAGCAGGTGGGGACAGGGCTTTTCACCCCTCCACTTT,CASRWGQGFSPLHF,TRBV27,14,TRBJ1-6,TRBD1,-
TGTGCCAGCATTTCAGGAAATCAGCCCCAGCATTTT,CASISGNQPQHF,TRBV12-3/TRBV12-4,12,TRBJ1-5,-,-
TGTGCCAGCAGCTTGGTAGCGGGGCCCTCCTACAATGAGCAGTTCTTC,CASSLVAGPSYNEQFF,TRBV5-4,16,TRBJ2-1,TRBD2,-
TGTGCCAGCCGGATGGACAGGAGCACAGATACGCAGTATTTT,CASRMDRSTDTQYF,TRBV19,14,TRBJ2-3,TRBD1,-
TGCGCCAGCAGCCTTCAGGGGGAGGTAGTTTCTGGGGCCAACGTCCTGACTTTC,CASSLQGEVVSGANVLTF,TRBV5-1,18,TRBJ2-6,-,once
TGTGCCAGCAGCTCAGCTCACCCCAGGGCTAGCGGGAAGTTGAACGAGCAGTACTTC,CASSSAHPRASGKLNEQYF,TRBV3-1/TRBV3-2,19,TRBJ2-7,TRBD2,-
TGTGCCAGCAGTAGACAGGGCAATCAGCCCCAGCATTTT,CASSRQGNQPQHF,TRBV3-1/TRBV3-2,13,TRBJ1-5,-,-
TGTGCCAGCAGCTTATGGGAGGGGCCACGAAACACCGGGGAGCTGTTTTTT,CASSLWEGPRNTGELFF,TRBV11-2,17,TRBJ2-2,TRBD2,-
TGTGCCAGCAGCCAGGGGCCGGAGACGCCCGCGTTCTTC,CASSQGPETPAFF,TRBV3-1/TRBV3-2,13,TRBJ2-1,-,-
TGCGCCAGCAGCCAAACGGGGCTAGCGGGGGGAGAGACCCAGTACTTC,CASSQTGLAGGETQYF,TRBV4-3,16,TRBJ2-5,TRBD2,-
TGTGCCAGCAGCCCCCAAGGGCTTGTAGCGGGAGTCGGGGAGCTGTTTTTT,CASSPQGLVAGVGELFF,TRBV3-1/TRBV3-2,17,TRBJ2-2,TRBD2,-
TGTGCCAGTAGTATAGATCGGGCCGGGGGATTTGAGCAGTACTTC,CASSIDRAGGFEQYF,TRBV19,15,TRBJ2-7,-,-
TGTGCCAGCAGCCCATGGGAGGGAGAAAATGAAAAACTGTTTTTT,CASSPWEGENEKLFF,TRBV4-2,15,TRBJ1-4,-,-
TGTGCCAGCAGTCGGGGGACTAATGAAAAACTGTTTTTT,CASSRGTNEKLFF,TRBV11-2,13,TRBJ1-4,-,once
TGTGCCAGCAGCCAAGTCCAGGGAGCTCCTCGGGGTAATGAAAAACTGTTTTTT,CASSQVQGAPRGNEKLFF,TRBV4-2,18,TRBJ1-4,-,-
TGTGCCAGCAGCGATGCCCTCACAAGGGGTGAAAAACTGTTTTTT,CASSDALTRGEKLFF,TRBV5-5,15,TRBJ1-4,-,-
TGTGCCATCAGTGAGGCCAGGGATAATCAGCCCCAGCATTTT,CAISEARDNQPQHF,TRBV10-3,14,TRBJ1-5,-,-
TGTGCCAGCAGCTCCCCAGGGAGGCAGATTTACGAGCAGTACTTC,CASSSPGRQIYEQYF,TRBV6-2/TRBV6-3,15,TRBJ2-7,-,-
TGTGCCAGCACCTCCGGGACTAGTAACACCGGGGAGCTGTTTTTT,CASTSGTSNTGELFF,TRBV7-3,15,TRBJ2-2,TRBD2,-
TGTGCCAGCAGCGTAAGCTCTCCCGCATTCACCGGGGAGCTGTTTTTT,CASSVSSPAFTGELFF,TRBV7-2,16,TRBJ2-2,-,-
TGTGCCAGCAGCTTGGTTTATGGGACAGGGATTCCTGAAAAACTGTTTTTT,CASSLVYGTGIPEKLFF,TRBV5-8,17,TRBJ1-4,TRBD1,-
TGTGCCAGCAGTTTTGCTAGCGGGAGGAACGAGCAGTACTTC,CASSFASGRNEQYF,TRBV28,14,TRBJ2-7,TRBD2,once
TGTGCCAGCACCCCCCGACAGGACAGTGAAGCTTTCTTT,CASTPRQDSEAFF,TRBV25-1,13,TRBJ1-1,-,-
TGCGCCAGCAGCCCAATAGCGGGAGGGCCGGGGGAGCAGTACTTC,CASSPIAGGPGEQYF,TRBV4-1,15,TRBJ2-7,TRBD2,-
TGTGCCAGCAGCTTGGCCGATGTCCCTGAAGCTTTCTTT,CASSLADVPEAFF,TRBV5-4,13,TRBJ1-1,-,-
TGTGCCAGCAGCAGACGGACAGATGACACTGAAGCTTTCTTT,CASSRRTDDTEAFF,TRBV21-1,14,TRBJ1-1,-,-